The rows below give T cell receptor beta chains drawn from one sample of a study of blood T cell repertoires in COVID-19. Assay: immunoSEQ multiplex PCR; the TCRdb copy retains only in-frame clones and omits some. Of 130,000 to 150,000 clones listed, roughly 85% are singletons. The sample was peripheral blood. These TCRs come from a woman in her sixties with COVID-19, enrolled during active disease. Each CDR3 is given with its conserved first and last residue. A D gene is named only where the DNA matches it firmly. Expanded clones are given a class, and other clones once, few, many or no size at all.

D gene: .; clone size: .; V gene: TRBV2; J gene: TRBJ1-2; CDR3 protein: CANSDRKNYGYTF; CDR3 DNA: TGTGCCAATTCAGACAGGAAAAACTATGGCTACACCTTC
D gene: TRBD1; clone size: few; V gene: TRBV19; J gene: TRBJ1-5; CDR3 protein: CASSTRQGGNQPQHF; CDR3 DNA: TGTGCCAGTAGTACCAGACAGGGCGGCAATCAGCCCCAGCATTTT
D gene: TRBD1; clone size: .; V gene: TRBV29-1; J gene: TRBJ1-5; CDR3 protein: CSAGTGNSNQPQHF; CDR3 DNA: TGCAGCGCGGGGACAGGGAATAGCAATCAGCCCCAGCATTTT
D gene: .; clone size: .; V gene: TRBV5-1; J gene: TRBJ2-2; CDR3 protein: CASSFGSSVNTGELFF; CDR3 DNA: TGCGCCAGCAGCTTTGGGTCCAGCGTTAACACCGGGGAGCTGTTTTTT
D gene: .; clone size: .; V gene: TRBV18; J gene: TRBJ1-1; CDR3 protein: CASSPRRGNTEAFF; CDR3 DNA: TGTGCCAGCTCACCCCGGAGGGGGAACACTGAAGCTTTCTTT
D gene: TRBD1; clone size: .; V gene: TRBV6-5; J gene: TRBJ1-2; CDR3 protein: CASSKGQEPVYGYTF; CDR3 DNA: TGTGCCAGCAGTAAGGGACAGGAGCCTGTCTATGGCTACACCTTC
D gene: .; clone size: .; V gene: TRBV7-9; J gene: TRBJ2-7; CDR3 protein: CASSIEKEQYF; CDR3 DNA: TGTGCCAGCAGCATCGAGAAGGAGCAGTACTTC
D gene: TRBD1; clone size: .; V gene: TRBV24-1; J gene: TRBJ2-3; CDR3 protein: CATSDQTGGNTDTQYF; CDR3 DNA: TGTGCCACCAGTGATCAGACAGGGGGGAACACAGATACGCAGTATTTT
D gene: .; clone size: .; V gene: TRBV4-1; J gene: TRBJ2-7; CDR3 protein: CASSQVSGLSYEQYF; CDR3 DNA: TGCGCCAGCAGCCAAGTTAGCGGTCTCTCCTACGAGCAGTACTTC
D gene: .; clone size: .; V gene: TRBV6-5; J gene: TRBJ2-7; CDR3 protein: CASTDTGLGNEQYF; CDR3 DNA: TGTGCCAGCACCGACACAGGGCTTGGGAACGAGCAGTACTTC
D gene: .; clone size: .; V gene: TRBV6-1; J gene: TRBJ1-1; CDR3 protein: CASSEQQGIGTEAFF; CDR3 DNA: TGTGCCAGCAGTGAACAGCAGGGGATTGGCACTGAAGCTTTCTTT
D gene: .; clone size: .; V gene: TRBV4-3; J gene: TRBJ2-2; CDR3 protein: CASSQDRGNTGELFF; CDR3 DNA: TGCGCCAGCAGCCAAGATCGAGGGAACACCGGGGAGCTGTTTTTT
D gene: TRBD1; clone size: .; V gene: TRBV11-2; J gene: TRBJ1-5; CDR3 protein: CASSFTGDQPQHF; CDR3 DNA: TGTGCCAGCAGCTTTACAGGGGATCAGCCCCAGCATTTT
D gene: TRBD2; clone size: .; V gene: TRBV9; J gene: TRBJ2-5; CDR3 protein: CASSVGTSGGETQYF; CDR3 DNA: TGTGCCAGCAGCGTAGGGACTAGCGGGGGGGAGACCCAGTACTTC
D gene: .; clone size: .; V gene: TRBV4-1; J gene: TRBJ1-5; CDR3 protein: CASSHTVSNQPQHF; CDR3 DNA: TGCGCCAGCAGCCATACAGTCAGCAATCAGCCCCAGCATTTT
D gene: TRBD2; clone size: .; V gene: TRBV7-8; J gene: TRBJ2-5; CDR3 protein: CASASDSGGSRETQYF; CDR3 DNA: TGTGCCTCAGCTTCGGATAGCGGGGGGTCGAGGGAGACCCAGTACTTC
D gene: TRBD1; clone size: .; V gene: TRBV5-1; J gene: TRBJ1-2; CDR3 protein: CASSLDTGEEGYTF; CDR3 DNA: TGCGCCAGCAGCTTGGATACAGGGGAGGAAGGCTACACCTTC
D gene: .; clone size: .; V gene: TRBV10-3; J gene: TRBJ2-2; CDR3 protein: CAISVGARGTGELFF; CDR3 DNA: TGTGCCATCAGCGTGGGGGCTCGTGGCACCGGGGAGCTGTTTTTT
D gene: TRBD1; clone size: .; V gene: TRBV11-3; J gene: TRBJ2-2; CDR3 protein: CASSSIPGTGGTGELFF; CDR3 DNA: TGTGCCAGCAGCTCGATACCCGGGACAGGGGGCACCGGGGAGCTGTTTTTT
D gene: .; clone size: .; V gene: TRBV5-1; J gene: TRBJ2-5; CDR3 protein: CASSLVGETQYF; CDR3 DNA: TGCGCCAGCAGCTTGGTCGGGGAGACCCAGTACTTC
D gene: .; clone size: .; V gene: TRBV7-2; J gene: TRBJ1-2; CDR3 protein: CASSPWGRNYGYTF; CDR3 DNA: TGTGCCAGCAGCCCATGGGGGCGGAACTATGGCTACACCTTC
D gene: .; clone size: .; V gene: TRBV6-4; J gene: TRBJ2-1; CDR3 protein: CASSDPGQNVNEQFF; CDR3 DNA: TGTGCCAGCAGTGACCCGGGACAAAACGTAAATGAGCAGTTCTTC
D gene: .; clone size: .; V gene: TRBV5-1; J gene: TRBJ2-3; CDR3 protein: CASSLVGGRTDTQYF; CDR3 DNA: TGCGCCAGCAGCTTGGTGGGGGGGCGCACAGATACGCAGTATTTT
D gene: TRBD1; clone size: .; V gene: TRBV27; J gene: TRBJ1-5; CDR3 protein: CASSLERTGQNQPQHF; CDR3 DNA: TGTGCCAGCAGTCTCGAGCGGACAGGGCAAAATCAGCCCCAGCATTTT
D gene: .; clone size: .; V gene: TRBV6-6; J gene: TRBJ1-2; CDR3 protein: CAIGEAVVRGYTF; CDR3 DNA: TGTGCCATCGGGGAGGCGGTGGTGCGTGGCTACACCTTC
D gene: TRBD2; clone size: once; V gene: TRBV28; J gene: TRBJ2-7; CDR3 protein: CASSLGGGRFYEQYF; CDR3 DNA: TGTGCCAGCAGTTTAGGGGGGGGAAGGTTCTACGAGCAGTACTTC
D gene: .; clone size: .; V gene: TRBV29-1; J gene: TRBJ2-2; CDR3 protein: CSVTNRATGELFF; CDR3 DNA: TGCAGCGTGACAAACAGGGCCACCGGGGAGCTGTTTTTT
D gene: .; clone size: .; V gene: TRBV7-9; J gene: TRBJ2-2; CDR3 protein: CASSSLATGELFF; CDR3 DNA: TGTGCCAGCAGCTCACTAGCCACCGGGGAGCTGTTTTTT
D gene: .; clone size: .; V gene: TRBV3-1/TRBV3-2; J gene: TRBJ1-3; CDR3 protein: CASSLMTGGNTIYF; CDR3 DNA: TGTGCCAGCAGCCTCATGACAGGTGGAAACACCATATATTTT
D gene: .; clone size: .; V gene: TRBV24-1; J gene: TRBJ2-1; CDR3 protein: CATSDSGLTPNEQFF; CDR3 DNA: TGTGCCACCAGTGATTCTGGACTCACCCCCAATGAGCAGTTCTTC
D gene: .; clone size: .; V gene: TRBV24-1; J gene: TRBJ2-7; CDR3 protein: CATSDLGGHGSYEQYF; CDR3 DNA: TGTGCCACCAGTGATTTGGGGGGACACGGATCCTACGAGCAGTACTTC